This T cell receptor (beta chain) is from a study of T-cell reconstitution after alpha-beta-depleted transplantation in children. This clonotype was found a few times. The germline V and J ends were trimmed by 3 bases and 4 bases, with 15 bases remaining between them. The CDR3 runs to 15 residues. Germline V CDR1 and CDR2: SGHRS, YFSETQ. Preparation of the TCRbeta library was carried out with unique molecular identifiers. In TCRdb, the PCR reads were re-called with MiXCR into one record per CDR3 protein. Seen here are 240,000 or so distinct CDR3 sequences, 12% observed once, and the top ten hold over 2.5%.

The clonotype originates from a human donor who donated a stem cell graft to a child with acute lymphoblastic leukemia. The chain employs TRBV5-1 and TRBJ2-3; D is ambiguous. The sequenced sample was PBMCs from the stem cell graft donor, obtained from the stem cell graft. The CDR3 reads CASSSSWGWADTQYF. CDR3 nucleotides: TGCGCCAGCAGCTCGAGCTGGGGATGGGCAGATACGCAGTATTTT.